The 8 T cell receptor beta chains listed next were all sequenced from one sample in a study of shared clonotypes between healthy human individuals. Only in-frame clones appear in the TCRdb table, and some are missing; sequencing was by immunoSEQ multiplex PCR. The table lists 950,000 to 1,100,000 clones, around three quarters of them singletons, with roughly 0.65% in the top ten. Material: memory CD4+ T cells from PBMCs. Sample subset: CD45RA-negative fraction. The receptors were sampled from a man between 18 and 35 years old in good health. Some clones in this sample may be carry-over from other donors' samples.

This chain links TRBV6-1 with TRBJ1-2; perhaps TRBD1 as D (5 bases). V was trimmed by 4 bases and J by 4 bases, leaving 16 bases between them. CDR1 and CDR2 from the germline V gene are MNHNS and SASEGT. CDR3 length: 15 amino acids. The CDR3 is CASSVGTVRGYGYTF. The CDR3 DNA is TGTGCCAGCAGTGTCGGGACGGTGAGGGGCTATGGCTACACCTTC.

The chain has TRBV10-3 and TRBJ2-7, with a tentative D call TRBD2 (7 bases). V dropped 2 bases and J dropped 3 bases, with 20 bases sitting between them. CDR3 length equals 17 residues. Germline V gene lookup returns CDR1 ENHRY and CDR2 SYGVKD. The CDR3 here is CAISERPPGGGSYEQYF. The DNA of the CDR3 is TGTGCCATCAGTGAGCGGCCTCCTGGGGGGGGCAGCTACGAGCAGTACTTC.

The chain combines TRBV28 with TRBJ2-3; 8 nucleotides align to TRBD1. Per the germline V gene, CDR1 is MDHEN and CDR2 is SYDVKM. This CDR3 is built from 14 residues. The ends lost 4 bases at V and 7 bases at J; junction bases unmatched: 7. The CDR3 loop is CASSSSRGLNTQYF. DNA for the CDR3: TGTGCCAGCAGTTCATCCAGGGGGCTAAATACGCAGTATTTT. Supplemented by reference TRBV28 and TRBJ2-3, the full variable domain reads DVKVTQSSRYLVKRTGEKVFLECVQDMDHENMFWYRQDPGLGLRLIYFSYDVKMKEKGDIPEGYSVSREKKERFSLILESASTNQTSMYLCASSSSRGLNTQYFGPGTRLTVL.

The chain couples TRBV11-2 to TRBJ2-7, with D perhaps matching TRBD1 (6 bases). The CDR3 is made up of 15 amino acids. Germline CDR1 SGHAT, CDR2 FQNNGV. The V gene lost 4 bases and the J gene lost 2 bases, with 15 bases spanning the gap. CDR3 sequence reads: CASSSDDRFPYEQYF. The CDR3 DNA sequence: TGTGCCAGCAGCTCGGACGACAGGTTCCCCTACGAGCAGTACTTC.

The rearrangement joins TRBV29-1 to TRBJ2-2, with 8 bases aligning to TRBD1. The CDR3 consists of 13 residues. The germline CDR1 and CDR2 sequences are SQVTM and ANQGSEA. V lost 4 bases and J lost 4; bases outside the gene matches: 2. DNA of the CDR3: TGCAGCGTTGGACAGGGGAGCACCGGGGAGCTGTTTTTT. Protein: CSVGQGSTGELFF.

In the case of this clone: A read error is likely here: a far larger clone is one base away. This chain connects TRBV28 to TRBJ2-7; D uncertain. This CDR3 has 13 residues. CDR1 is MDHEN and CDR2 is SYDVKM in the germline V gene. Trimming shortened V by 6 bases and J by 4 bases, and 13 bases separated the two germline ends. In DNA, the CDR3 is TGTGCCAGCAGCCCCACTTTTAGGTACGAGCAGTACTTC. This gives the protein CASSPTFRYEQYF.

This clone occurred once. The rearrangement uses TRBV9 and TRBJ2-4; 7 bases agree with TRBD1. J lost 5 bases, V lost 0 bases, and 5 bases had no gene match. Per germline, CDR1 SGDLS and CDR2 YYNGEE. The CDR3 covers 15 residues. The CDR3 DNA reads TGTGCCAGCAGCGTAGATAGGACAGGCGAAAACATTCAGTACTTC. Translation gives CASSVDRTGENIQYF.

On this clone itself: This may arise from a read error, as a much more abundant clone is one base away. Other nucleotide sequences in the sample specify the same CDR3. J is TRBJ2-5 and V is TRBV5-1; 10 positions agree with TRBD1. V trimming: 3 bases; J trimming: 2 bases; junction bases outside the gene matches: 4. This CDR3 has 15 amino acids. From germline, CDR1 is SGHRS and CDR2 YFSETQ. The CDR3 protein is CASSSRDRGQETQYF. CDR3 nucleotides: TGCGCCAGCAGCTCCCGGGACAGGGGACAAGAGACCCAGTACTTC.